This passage covers 13 T cell receptor beta chains from one sample sequenced in a study of T-cell memory formation after mild COVID-19. One entry per CDR3 protein, called by TCRdb with MiXCR from the 5' RACE reads. The repertoire includes around 530,000 distinct CDR3 sequences, about a fifth of them detected once, and 7% to 9% sits in the top ten. The sample consisted of PBMCs or a T cell subset sorted from them (not recorded which). These receptors were taken from an adult woman who had mild COVID-19 (a few samples of this study predate the infection). Cell type and time point are not known.

The genes are TRBV6-1 and TRBJ2-3; D might be TRBD1 or TRBD2, each matching 5 bases. The V end was cut by 8 bases, the J end by 1 base, with 16 bases between. This CDR3 region has 15 residues. Per germline, CDR1 MNHNS and CDR2 SASEGT. The chain's CDR3 is CASQVEGLRTDTQYF. The CDR3 DNA is TGTGCCAGCCAGGTCGAGGGGCTGCGCACAGATACGCAGTATTTT.

The J gene is TRBJ1-3, the V gene TRBV20-1; D is ambiguous. This CDR3 comprises 14 residues. The V end was cut by 2 bases, the J end by 0 bases, with 8 bases between. Germline CDR1 DFQATT, CDR2 SNEGSKA (reference sequence). DNA of the CDR3: TGCAGTGCTAGATCGGCAATCTCTGGAAACACCATATATTTT. It codes for CSARSAISGNTIYF.

This clonotype was counted a few times. The chain uses TRBV3-1 and TRBJ2-7; weak D call: TRBD1 (5 bases). The V gene's germline CDR1 is LGHDT and CDR2 YNNKEL (reference sequence). There are 15 residues in the CDR3. Trimming removed 4 bases from V and 7 bases from J, with 20 bases in between. The CDR3 DNA reads TGTGCCAGCAGCCGAGTTGGGGCTTCCCATACGGAGCAGTACTTC. It specifies CASSRVGASHTEQYF.

This clonotype showed up just a few times. The CDR3 reads CASSVGDYPYEQYF. Written as DNA, the CDR3 is TGTGCCAGCAGCGTGGGGGACTATCCCTACGAGCAGTACTTC. The chain employs TRBV9 and TRBJ2-7; TRBD2 agrees at 7 bases. V was pared by 2 bases and J by 2 bases, with 4 bases of the junction left unmatched. This CDR3 spans 14 amino acids. Germline V gene lookup returns CDR1 SGDLS and CDR2 YYNGEE.

Note on this clonotype: The junction differs from germline at one of its ends, possibly a read error. The chain uses TRBV5-1 and TRBJ2-1, with a possible D match to TRBD2 (6 bases). Germline-derived CDR1 and CDR2 are SGHRS and YFSETQ. CDR3 length equals 11 residues. The CDR3 nucleotides are TGCGCCAGCCCGACTAGATCCCTGCGTCTCTTC. It translates to CASPTRSLRLF.

This chain uses TRBV12-3 or TRBV12-4 with TRBJ2-6; D possibly matches TRBD1 or TRBD2 (6 bases each). The CDR3 length is 15 residues. Trimming cost V 3 bases and J 3 bases, with 9 bases left between them. CDR3 sequence: CASSFGGLGANVLTF. The CDR3 region has the DNA TGTGCCAGCAGTTTTGGGGGGCTTGGGGCCAACGTCCTGACTTTC.

The sample holds a few counts of this clonotype. The chain uses TRBV12-3 or TRBV12-4 and TRBJ2-2; D is unresolved. Trimming removed 3 bases from V and 5 bases from J, with 13 bases in between. CDR3 length: 15 amino acids. CDR3 in DNA: TGTGCCAGCAGTTTTGGGCCCGTTGGGACCGGGGAGCTGTTTTTT. The encoded protein is CASSFGPVGTGELFF.

This clonotype was seen more than once but under ten times. This chain connects TRBV3-1 to TRBJ2-1; no clear D gene. Trimming shortened V by 1 base and J by 8 bases, and 3 bases separated the two germline ends. The CDR3 covers 11 residues. Germline CDR1 is LGHDT and CDR2 is YNNKEL (reference sequence). CDR3 sequence reads: CASSQGYEQFF. CDR3 nucleotide sequence: TGTGCCAGCAGCCAAGGGTATGAGCAGTTCTTC.

This clonotype has just a few counts. The chain uses TRBV4-1 and TRBJ2-4; no definite D call. CDR3 length: 15 amino acids. Looked up from germline, CDR1 is MGHRA and CDR2 is YSYEKL. V was clipped by 3 bases and J by 1 base, with 10 bases between them. The CDR3 nucleotides read TGCGCCAGCAGCCATATCGGTCTGGCCAAAAACATTCAGTACTTC. Translating it yields CASSHIGLAKNIQYF.

This chain links TRBV12-3 or TRBV12-4 with TRBJ2-3, with TRBD2 matching over 16 bases. CDR3 size: 16 residues. The trim removed 2 bases at V and 8 bases at J, leaving 4 bases unmatched. The CDR3 DNA follows: TGTGCCAGCAGTTTATCGGGACTAGCGGGGGGGAGTACGCAGTATTTT. Amino acids: CASSLSGLAGGSTQYF.

Regarding this clonotype: The CDR3 carries no conserved terminal phenylalanine or tryptophan, so it likely arises from a read error. The rearrangement uses TRBV27 and TRBJ2-7; the D is unclear. The CDR3 has 19 amino acids. Germline CDR1 MNHEY, CDR2 SMNVEV (reference sequence). V was clipped by 4 bases and J by 9 bases, with 34 bases between them. The CDR3 is CASSSLAKRSDWILRGQYS. CDR3 DNA: TGTGCCAGCAGTTCTTTGGCCAAGCGATCTGACTGGATACTACGAGGGCAGTACTCC.

Concerning this clonotype: The junction shows a germline mismatch at one end, possibly a read error. The CDR3 is CASSKGLAGVGLTF. The CDR3 coding sequence is TGTGCCAGCAGTAAGGGACTAGCGGGAGTAGGGCTCACCTTC. The V and J genes are TRBV28 and TRBJ2-1, with 14 bases lining up with TRBD2. The CDR3 has 14 residues. Germline assignment: CDR1 MDHEN and CDR2 SYDVKM.

The V and J genes are TRBV7-9 and TRBJ2-2; D tentatively fits TRBD1 or TRBD2 (5 bases each). This CDR3 contains 13 residues. The V and J ends lost 3 bases and 7 bases respectively, with 9 bases between them. Germline V CDR1 and CDR2: SEHNR, FQNEAQ (reference sequence). The DNA for the CDR3 is TGTGCCAGCAGCTTGGGACCAAGCGGGGAGCTGTTTTTT. Protein product: CASSLGPSGELFF.